This T cell receptor beta chain was sequenced in a study of regulatory T cells in long-lasting Graves disease. As for the study in general: More than 5 years of antithyroid drugs with positive TSH receptor antibodies defined persistent Graves' disease.

This clonotype was observed at least ten times. Its matching antigen is unknown. Study results and caveats: Newly diagnosed disease favored TRBV20-1 and TRBJ2-1 over persistent disease.

J lost 5 bases, V lost 7 bases, and 8 bases had no gene match. The V gene's germline CDR1 is MDHEN and CDR2 SYDVKM. This CDR3 has 15 residues. Stated time point: persistent/refractory GD, antithyroid drugs over 5 years with positive TRAb. PBMC-derived RNA was used for the TCR library. The EDTA tubes were filled with about 9 milliliters of drawn peripheral blood. Arm-PCR with iRepertoire HTBI primers amplified the CDR3 regions for these TCR beta libraries. Using its own MiXCR run on the multiplex PCR reads, TCRdb lists one record per CDR3 protein. The table shows a few hundred thousand distinct CDR3 sequences, with 23% occurring only once.

Sequenced material: peripheral blood mononuclear cells (PBMCs), taken when the disease was refractory, from a patient treated with antithyroid drugs. This chain connects TRBV28 to TRBJ2-2, with 9 positions matching TRBD1. The origin of this receptor is a female donor with Graves disease. The chain's CDR3 is CASTLGTGRTGELFF. CDR3 DNA sequence: TGTGCCAGCACCCTTGGGACAGGGCGGACCGGGGAGCTGTTTTTT.